The 12 T cell receptor beta chains in this list originate from one sample, sequenced in a study of human T cells and chemical hapten exposure. Stated time point: patch test 1, 2 weeks after DPC sensitization. Sample treatment: therapeutic diphenylcyclopropenone sensitization with weekly scalp DPC. TCRdb analysed the RACE reads with MiXCR anew, one entry per CDR3 protein. The table records some 110,000 distinct CDR3 sequences, about 12% of them present only once. Sequenced material: whole blood, taken in connection with sensitization to the hapten diphenylcyclopropenone (DPC). The receptors stem from a woman in her fifties or sixties with alopecia areata. Some clones in this sample may be carry-over from other donors' samples.

Details on this clonotype: A read error may explain this, as a much larger clone is one base away. V gene TRBV13 combines with J gene TRBJ1-2; 7 nucleotides line up with TRBD1. Per germline, CDR1 PRHDT and CDR2 FYEKMQ (reference sequence). J was trimmed by 4 bases and V by 5 bases; bases with no gene match: 7. The CDR3 consists of 14 residues. CDR3 nucleotides: TGTGCCAGCAGCCTACATCAGGGGGTCTATGGCTACACCTTC. Protein: CASSLHQGVYGYTF.

This chain joins TRBV5-1 and TRBJ2-7; D is ambiguous. The V and J ends lost 6 bases and 0 bases respectively, with 13 bases between them. The CDR3 is 14 residues long. CDR1 is SGHRS, CDR2 YFSETQ, per germline. CDR3 bases: TGCGCCAGCACCACAACCTCGCCCTCCTACGAGCAGTACTTC. It specifies CASTTTSPSYEQYF. The full variable domain, its missing parts supplied by reference TRBV5-1 and TRBJ2-7, is KAGVTQTPRYLIKTRGQQVTLSCSPISGHRSVSWYQQTPGQGLQFLFEYFSETQRNKGNFPGRFSGRQFSNSRSEMNVSTLELGDSALYLCASTTTSPSYEQYFGPGTRLTVT.

This clonotype appeared many times. The chain links TRBV6-6 to TRBJ2-5, with TRBD1 matching over 7 bases. V lost 5 bases to trimming and J lost 1 base; unmatched junction nucleotides: 4. Germline CDR1 is MNHNY and CDR2 is SVGAGI (reference sequence). This CDR3 has 14 amino acids. The CDR3 nucleotides are TGTGCCAGCAGTAAGAGGGACAGCCAAGAGACCCAGTACTTC. Amino acid sequence: CASSKRDSQETQYF.

The chain uses TRBV12-2 and TRBJ1-3. TRBV12-2 is reported as a pseudogene. This CDR3 is 22 amino acids long. The CDR3 loop is CASRLAFILLRSIGNSGNTIYF. The CDR3 bases are TGTGCAAGTCGCTTAGCGTTTATATTGCTAAGGTCTATAGGAAACTCTGGAAACACCATATATTTT.

The rearrangement links TRBV12-3 or TRBV12-4 to TRBJ2-4, with a possible D match to TRBD1 (6 bases). Trimming removed 3 bases from V and 2 bases from J, with 11 bases in between. The CDR3 consists of 15 residues. The CDR3 region has the DNA TGTGCCAGCAGTTTCTCAGGGGCCTCCAAAAACATTCAGTACTTC. This sequence encodes CASSFSGASKNIQYF.

The genes are TRBV18 and TRBJ2-7, with TRBD2 matching over 10 bases. Germline trimming cut 4 bases from V and 0 bases from J; bases unmatched to any gene: 9. Germline CDR1 and CDR2: KGHSH and LQKENI. The CDR3 totals 17 residues. CDR3 coding DNA: TGTGCCAGCTCACGTCCCGGGACTAGCGCCTACTCCTACGAGCAGTACTTC. Its protein is CASSRPGTSAYSYEQYF.

The chain has TRBV5-5 and TRBJ1-1; tentative D call: TRBD1 (5 bases). Germline V gene data show CDR1 as SGHKS and CDR2 as YYEKEE (reference sequence). This CDR3 region has 14 residues. V was cut by 0 bases and J by 5 bases, with 11 bases left in between. The CDR3 sequence: CASSLGQTATEAFF. For the CDR3, the DNA is TGTGCCAGCAGCTTGGGACAGACTGCGACTGAAGCTTTCTTT.

This clonotype was found many times. This chain connects TRBV11-2 to TRBJ2-7; D call uncertain. Germline assignment: CDR1 SGHAT and CDR2 FQNNGV. The V end lost 3 bases, the J end lost 4 bases, and 7 bases lay between the germline ends. This CDR3 is 12 amino acids long. This CDR3 reads CASSFDGYEQYF. The DNA of the CDR3 is TGTGCCAGCAGCTTCGACGGATACGAGCAGTACTTC.

This chain joins TRBV7-2 and TRBJ2-3; 8 nucleotides align to TRBD2. CDR3 length: 20 residues. J lost 0 bases, V lost 6 bases, and 20 bases had no gene match. Germline values: CDR1 SGHTA, CDR2 FQGNSA. The CDR3 sequence: CASSQHSAGVAPTSTDTQYF. The CDR3 DNA sequence: TGTGCCAGCAGTCAACACTCAGCGGGAGTGGCCCCTACTAGCACAGATACGCAGTATTTT.

At least ten counts were recorded for this clonotype. The chain couples TRBV7-2 to TRBJ1-1, with a weak D call TRBD1 (6 bases). Germline lookup yields CDR1 SGHTA and CDR2 FQGNSA. The ends were cut back, 3 bases at V and 3 bases at J, with 14 bases in the middle. This CDR3 is 15 amino acids long. The CDR3 region has the DNA TGTGCCAGCAGCTTTTCAGGGGTTGAGGACACTGAAGCTTTCTTT. This sequence encodes CASSFSGVEDTEAFF.

This clonotype was detected only a few times. V usage is TRBV11-2 and J usage is TRBJ2-3; 11 bases fit TRBD2. The CDR3 has 18 amino acids. Germline V CDR1 and CDR2: SGHAT, FQNNGV. V gave up 5 bases and J gave up 0 bases; unmatched junction bases: 10. The CDR3 here is CASSARRLAGGSTDTQYF. In DNA, the CDR3 is TGTGCCAGCAGCGCGAGGCGTCTAGCGGGAGGAAGCACAGATACGCAGTATTTT.

V gene TRBV18 combines with J gene TRBJ2-3, with D unresolved. The CDR3 contains 15 residues. Trimming took off 3 bases at V and 2 bases at J, with 12 bases between the two ends. CDR1 and CDR2 from the germline V gene are KGHSH and LQKENI. The CDR3 DNA reads TGTGCCAGCTCACCCCGGACGCGCCCCACAGATACGCAGTATTTT. This sequence encodes CASSPRTRPTDTQYF.